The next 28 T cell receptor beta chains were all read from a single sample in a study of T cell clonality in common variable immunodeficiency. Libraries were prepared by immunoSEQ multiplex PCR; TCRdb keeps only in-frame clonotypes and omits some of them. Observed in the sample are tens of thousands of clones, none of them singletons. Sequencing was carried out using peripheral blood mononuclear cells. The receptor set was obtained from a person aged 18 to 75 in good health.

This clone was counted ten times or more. CDR3 DNA, as far as it was read: TGTGCCTGGGCCCAGGGCGCCAATCAGCCC. It is translated as CAWAQGANQP. In full, the CDR3 reads CAWAQGANQPQHF. The chain links TRBV30 to TRBJ1-5; possibly TRBD1 for D (5 bases). Read coverage stops 3 residues before the CDR3 terminus; the germline J gene supplies the remainder. The CDR3 spans 13 residues. Germline V gene sequence: CDR1 GTSNPN, CDR2 SVGIG (reference sequence). Trimming removed 5 bases from V and 3 bases from J, with 11 bases in between.

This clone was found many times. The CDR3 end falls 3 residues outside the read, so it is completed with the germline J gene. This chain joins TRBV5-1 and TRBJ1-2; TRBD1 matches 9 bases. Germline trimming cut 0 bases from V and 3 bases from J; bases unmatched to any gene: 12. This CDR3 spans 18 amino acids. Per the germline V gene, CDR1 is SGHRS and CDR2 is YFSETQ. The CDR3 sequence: CASSLGRDRGLADYGYTF. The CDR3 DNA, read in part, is TGCGCCAGCAGCTTGGGCCGCGACAGGGGGTTGGCGGACTATGGC.

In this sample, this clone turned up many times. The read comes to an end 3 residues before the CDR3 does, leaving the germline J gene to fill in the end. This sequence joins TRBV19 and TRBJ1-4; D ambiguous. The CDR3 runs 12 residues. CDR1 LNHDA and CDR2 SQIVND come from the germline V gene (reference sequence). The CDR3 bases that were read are TGTGCCAGTAGCGCGCAGGAAGGATTA. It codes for CASSAQEGL. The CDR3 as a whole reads CASSAQEGLLFF.

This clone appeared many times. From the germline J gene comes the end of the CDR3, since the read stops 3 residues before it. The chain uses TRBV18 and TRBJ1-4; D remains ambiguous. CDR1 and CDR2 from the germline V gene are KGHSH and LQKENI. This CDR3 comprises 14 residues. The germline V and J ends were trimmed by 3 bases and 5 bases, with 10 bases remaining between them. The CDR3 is CASSPLGNNEKLFF. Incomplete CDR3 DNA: TGTGCCAGCTCACCTCTGGGCAACAATGAAAAA. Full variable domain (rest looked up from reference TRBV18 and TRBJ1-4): NAGVMQNPRHLVRRRGQEARLRCSPMKGHSHVYWYRQLPEEGLKFMVYLQKENIIDESGMPKERFSAEFPKEGPSILRIQQVVRGDSAAYFCASSPLGNNEKLFFGSGTQLSVL.

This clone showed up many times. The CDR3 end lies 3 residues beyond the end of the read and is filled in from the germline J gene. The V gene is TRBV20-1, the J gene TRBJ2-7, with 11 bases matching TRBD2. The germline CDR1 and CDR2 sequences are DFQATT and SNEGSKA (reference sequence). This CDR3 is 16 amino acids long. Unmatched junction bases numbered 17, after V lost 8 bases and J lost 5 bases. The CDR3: CSTSGTSGIRRNEQYF. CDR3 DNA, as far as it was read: TGCAGTACCTCCGGGACTAGCGGTATCCGAAGGAACGAG.

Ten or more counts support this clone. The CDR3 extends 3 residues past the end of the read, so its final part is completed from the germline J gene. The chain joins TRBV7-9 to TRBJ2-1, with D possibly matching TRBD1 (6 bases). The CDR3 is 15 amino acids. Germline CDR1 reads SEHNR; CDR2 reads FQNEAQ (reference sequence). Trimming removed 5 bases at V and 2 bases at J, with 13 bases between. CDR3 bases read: TGTGCCAGCAGCGGAAGGGACACTACCTACAATGAG. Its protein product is CASSGRDTTYNE. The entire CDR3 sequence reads CASSGRDTTYNEQFF.

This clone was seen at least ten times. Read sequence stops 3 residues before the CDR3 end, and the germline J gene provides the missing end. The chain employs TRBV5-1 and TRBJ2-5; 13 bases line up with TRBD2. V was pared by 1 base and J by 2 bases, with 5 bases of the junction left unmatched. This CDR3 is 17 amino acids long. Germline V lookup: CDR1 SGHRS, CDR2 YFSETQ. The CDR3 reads CASSLYSLAGGQETQYF. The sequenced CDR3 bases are TGCGCCAGCAGCTTGTACTCACTAGCGGGAGGGCAAGAGACC.

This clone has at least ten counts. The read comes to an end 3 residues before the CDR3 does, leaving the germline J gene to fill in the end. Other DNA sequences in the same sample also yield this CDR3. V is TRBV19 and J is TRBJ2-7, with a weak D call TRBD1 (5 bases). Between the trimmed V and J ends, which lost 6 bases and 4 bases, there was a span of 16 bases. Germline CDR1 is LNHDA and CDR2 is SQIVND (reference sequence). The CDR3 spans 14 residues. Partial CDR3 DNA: TGTGCCAGTAGCGGACCGCAGGGCGTATACGAG. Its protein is CASSGPQGVYE. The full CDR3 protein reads CASSGPQGVYEQYF. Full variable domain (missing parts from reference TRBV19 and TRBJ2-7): DGGITQSPKYLFRKEGQNVTLSCEQNLNHDAMYWYRQDPGQGLRLIYYSQIVNDFQKGDIAEGYSVSREKKESFPLTVTSAQKNPTAFYLCASSGPQGVYEQYFGPGTRLTVT.

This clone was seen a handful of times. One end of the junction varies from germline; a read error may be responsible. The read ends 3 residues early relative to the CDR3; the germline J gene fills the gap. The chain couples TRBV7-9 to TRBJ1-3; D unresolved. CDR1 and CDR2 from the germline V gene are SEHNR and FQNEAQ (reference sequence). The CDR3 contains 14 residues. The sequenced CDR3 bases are TGTTCCAGCAGCTTAATCGGACTTGGAAACACC. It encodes CSSSLIGLGNT. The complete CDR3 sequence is CSSSLIGLGNTIYF.

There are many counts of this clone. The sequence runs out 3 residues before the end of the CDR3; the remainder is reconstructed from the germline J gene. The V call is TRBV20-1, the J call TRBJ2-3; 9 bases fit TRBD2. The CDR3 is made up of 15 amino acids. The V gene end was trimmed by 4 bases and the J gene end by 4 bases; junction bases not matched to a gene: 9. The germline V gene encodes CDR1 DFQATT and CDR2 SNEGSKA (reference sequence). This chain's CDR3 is CSAKLVAGVADTQYF. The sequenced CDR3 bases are TGCAGTGCTAAATTGGTAGCGGGAGTTGCAGATACG.

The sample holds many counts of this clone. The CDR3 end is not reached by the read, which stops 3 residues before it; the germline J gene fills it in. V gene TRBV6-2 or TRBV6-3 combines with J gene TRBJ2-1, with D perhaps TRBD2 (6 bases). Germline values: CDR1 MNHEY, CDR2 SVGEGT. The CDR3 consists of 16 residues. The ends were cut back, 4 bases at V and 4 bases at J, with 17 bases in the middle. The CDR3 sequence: CASSSLNWDLYNEQFF. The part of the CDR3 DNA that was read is TGTGCCAGCAGTTCCCTCAACTGGGACTTATACAATGAG.

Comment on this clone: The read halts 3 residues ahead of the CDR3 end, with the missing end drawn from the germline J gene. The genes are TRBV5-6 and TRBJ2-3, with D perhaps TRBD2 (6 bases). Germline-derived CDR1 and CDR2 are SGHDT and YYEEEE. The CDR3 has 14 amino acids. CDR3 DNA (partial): TGTGCCAGCAGCTCCCGGGGGAATTATCAGCCG. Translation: CASSSRGNYQP. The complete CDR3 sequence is CASSSRGNYQPQYF.

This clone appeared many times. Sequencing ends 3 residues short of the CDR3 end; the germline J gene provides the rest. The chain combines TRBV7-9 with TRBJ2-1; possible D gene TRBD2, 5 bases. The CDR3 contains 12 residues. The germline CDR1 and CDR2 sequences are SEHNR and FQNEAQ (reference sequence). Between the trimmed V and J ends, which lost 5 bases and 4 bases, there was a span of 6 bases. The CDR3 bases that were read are TGTGCCAGCAGCCGCGGGTACAATGAG. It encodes CASSRGYNE. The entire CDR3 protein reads CASSRGYNEQFF.

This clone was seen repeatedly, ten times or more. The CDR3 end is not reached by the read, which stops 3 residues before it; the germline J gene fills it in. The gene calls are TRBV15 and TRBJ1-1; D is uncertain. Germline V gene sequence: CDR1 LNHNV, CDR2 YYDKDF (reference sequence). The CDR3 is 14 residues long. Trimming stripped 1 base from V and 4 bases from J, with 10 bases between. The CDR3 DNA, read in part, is TGTGCCACCAGCAGAGCCAACGGGGTCACTGAA. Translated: CATSRANGVTE. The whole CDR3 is CATSRANGVTEAFF.

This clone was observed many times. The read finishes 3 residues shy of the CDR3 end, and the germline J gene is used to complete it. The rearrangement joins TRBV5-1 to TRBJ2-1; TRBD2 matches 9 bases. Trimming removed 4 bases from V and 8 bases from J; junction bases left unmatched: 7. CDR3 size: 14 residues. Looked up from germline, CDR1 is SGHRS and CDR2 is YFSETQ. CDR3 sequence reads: CASSSQGLAYEQFF. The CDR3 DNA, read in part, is TGCGCCAGCAGCAGCCAGGGACTAGCATATGAG.

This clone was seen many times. The CDR3 loop reads CASSEEAGGPKETQYF. CDR3 bases read: TGTGCCAGCAGTGAAGAAGCGGGAGGGCCAAAAGAGACC. The chain uses TRBV6-1 and TRBJ2-5; 10 bases fit TRBD2. The observed sequence ends 3 residues before the CDR3 terminus, with the missing tail filled in from the germline J gene. The length of the CDR3 is 16 residues. J was trimmed by 3 bases and V by 1 base; bases with no gene match: 5. Germline lookup yields CDR1 MNHNS and CDR2 SASEGT.

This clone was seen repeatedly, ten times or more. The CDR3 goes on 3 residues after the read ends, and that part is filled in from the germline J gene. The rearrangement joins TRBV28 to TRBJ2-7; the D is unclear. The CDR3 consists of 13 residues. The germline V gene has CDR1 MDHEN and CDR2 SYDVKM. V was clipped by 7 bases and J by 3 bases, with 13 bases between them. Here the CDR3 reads CASMLRRSYEQYF. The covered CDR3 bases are TGTGCCAGCATGCTCCGGCGGAGCTACGAG.

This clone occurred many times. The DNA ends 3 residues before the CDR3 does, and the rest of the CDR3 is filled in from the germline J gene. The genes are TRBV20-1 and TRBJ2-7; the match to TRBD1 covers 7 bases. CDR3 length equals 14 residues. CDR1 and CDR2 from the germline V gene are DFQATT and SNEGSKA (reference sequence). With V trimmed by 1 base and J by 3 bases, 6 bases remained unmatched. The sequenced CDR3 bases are TGCAGTGCTAGAGCCTCGGACAGGAACTACGAG. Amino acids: CSARASDRNYE. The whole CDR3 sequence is CSARASDRNYEQYF.

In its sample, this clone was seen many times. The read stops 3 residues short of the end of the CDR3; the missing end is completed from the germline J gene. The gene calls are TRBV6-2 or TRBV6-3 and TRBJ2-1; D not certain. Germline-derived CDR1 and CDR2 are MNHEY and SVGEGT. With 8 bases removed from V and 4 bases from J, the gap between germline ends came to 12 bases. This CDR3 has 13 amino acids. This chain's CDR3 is CASSLRSYNEQFF. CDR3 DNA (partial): TGTGCCAGCTCCTTGCGGAGTTACAATGAG.

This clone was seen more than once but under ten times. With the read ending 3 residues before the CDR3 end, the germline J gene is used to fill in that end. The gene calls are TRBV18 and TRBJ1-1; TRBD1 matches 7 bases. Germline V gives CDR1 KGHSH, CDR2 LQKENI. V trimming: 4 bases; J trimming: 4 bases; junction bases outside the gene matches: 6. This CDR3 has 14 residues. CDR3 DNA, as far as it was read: TGTGCCAGCTCACAACAGGGGTTGGGCACTGAA. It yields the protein CASSQQGLGTE. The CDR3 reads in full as CASSQQGLGTEAFF.

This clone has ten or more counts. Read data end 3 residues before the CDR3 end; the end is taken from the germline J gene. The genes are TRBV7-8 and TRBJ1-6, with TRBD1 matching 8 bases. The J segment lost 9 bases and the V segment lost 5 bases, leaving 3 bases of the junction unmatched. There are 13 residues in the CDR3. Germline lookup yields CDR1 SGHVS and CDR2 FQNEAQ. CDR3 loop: CASSVDRGSPLHF. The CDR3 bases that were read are TGTGCCAGCAGCGTAGACAGGGGTTCACCC.

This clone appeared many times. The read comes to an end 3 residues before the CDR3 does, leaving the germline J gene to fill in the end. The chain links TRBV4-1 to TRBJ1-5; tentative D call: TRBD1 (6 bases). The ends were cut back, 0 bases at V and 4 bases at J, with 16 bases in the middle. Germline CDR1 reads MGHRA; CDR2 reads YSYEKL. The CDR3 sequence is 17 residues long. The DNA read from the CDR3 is TGCGCCAGCAGCCAAGAGCCGGGACGGACAGCAAATCAGCCC. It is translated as CASSQEPGRTANQP. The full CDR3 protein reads CASSQEPGRTANQPQHF.

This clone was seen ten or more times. The covered CDR3 bases are TGTGCCAGTAGTATGCCTGGGGGTAGCGGGAGCTCCTACGAG. It yields the protein CASSMPGGSGSSYE. The complete CDR3 sequence is CASSMPGGSGSSYEQYF. This chain links TRBV19 with TRBJ2-7, with TRBD2 matching 9 bases. The read finishes 3 residues shy of the CDR3 end, and the germline J gene is used to complete it. There are 17 residues in the CDR3. The V and J ends lost 3 bases and 0 bases, in that order; junction bases with no gene match: 9. The V gene's germline CDR1 is LNHDA and CDR2 SQIVND (reference sequence).

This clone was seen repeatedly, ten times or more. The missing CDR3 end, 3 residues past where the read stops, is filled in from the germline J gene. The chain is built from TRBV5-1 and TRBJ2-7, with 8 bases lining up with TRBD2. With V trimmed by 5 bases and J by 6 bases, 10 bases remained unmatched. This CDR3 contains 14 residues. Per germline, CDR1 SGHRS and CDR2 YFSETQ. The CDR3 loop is CASRELADLGEQYF. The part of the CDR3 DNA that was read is TGCGCCAGCAGAGAACTAGCGGACCTAGGCGAG.

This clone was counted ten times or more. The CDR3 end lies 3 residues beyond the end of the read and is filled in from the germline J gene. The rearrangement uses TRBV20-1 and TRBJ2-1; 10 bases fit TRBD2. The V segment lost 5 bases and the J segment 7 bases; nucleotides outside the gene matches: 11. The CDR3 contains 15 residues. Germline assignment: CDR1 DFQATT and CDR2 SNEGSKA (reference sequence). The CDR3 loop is CSARTGTSATNEQFF. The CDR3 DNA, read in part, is TGCAGTGCTCGTACCGGGACTAGCGCGACAAATGAG.

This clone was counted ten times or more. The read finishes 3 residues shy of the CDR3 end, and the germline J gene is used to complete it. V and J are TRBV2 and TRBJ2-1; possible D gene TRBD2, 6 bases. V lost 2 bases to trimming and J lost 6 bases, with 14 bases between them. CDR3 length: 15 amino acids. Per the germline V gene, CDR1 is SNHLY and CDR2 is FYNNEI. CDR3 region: CASSEYVGTPNEQFF. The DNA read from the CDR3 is TGTGCCAGCAGTGAATATGTGGGGACTCCCAATGAG.

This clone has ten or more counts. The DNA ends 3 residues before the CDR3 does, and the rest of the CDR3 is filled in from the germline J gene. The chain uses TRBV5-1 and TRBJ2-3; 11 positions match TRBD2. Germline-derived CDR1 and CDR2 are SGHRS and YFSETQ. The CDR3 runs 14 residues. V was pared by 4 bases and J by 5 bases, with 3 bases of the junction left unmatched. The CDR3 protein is CASSEGTSGDTQYF. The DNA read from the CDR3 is TGCGCCAGCAGCGAGGGGACTAGCGGAGATACG.

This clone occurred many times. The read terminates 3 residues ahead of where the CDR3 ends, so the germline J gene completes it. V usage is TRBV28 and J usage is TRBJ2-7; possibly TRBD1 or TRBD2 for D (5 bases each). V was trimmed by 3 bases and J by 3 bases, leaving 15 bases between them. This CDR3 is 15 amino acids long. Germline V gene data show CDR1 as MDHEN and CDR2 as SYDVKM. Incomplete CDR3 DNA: TGTGCCAGCAGTTTCGAGGGGTTGTCTGACTACGAG. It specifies CASSFEGLSDYE. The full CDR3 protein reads CASSFEGLSDYEQYF. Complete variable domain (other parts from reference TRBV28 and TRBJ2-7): DVKVTQSSRYLVKRTGEKVFLECVQDMDHENMFWYRQDPGLGLRLIYFSYDVKMKEKGDIPEGYSVSREKKERFSLILESASTNQTSMYLCASSFEGLSDYEQYFGPGTRLTVT.